This T cell receptor beta chain was sequenced for a study of blood T cell repertoires in COVID-19. Profiling relied on immunoSEQ multiplex PCR, and the TCRdb table lists in-frame clones only, not all of them. Of approximately 70,000 clones listed, more than 65% are singletons. The CDR3 is 13 amino acids. V lost 6 bases and J lost 5; bases outside the gene matches: 8. CDR1 SQVTM and CDR2 ANQGSEA come from the germline V gene. This sequence joins TRBV29-1 and TRBJ1-1; 8 bases match TRBD1. This clonotype was obtained from a woman aged 60-75 years with acute or convalescent COVID-19. The sample taken for sequencing was peripheral blood. The CDR3 sequence is CSVQGQGGTEAFF. The CDR3 coding sequence is TGCAGCGTCCAAGGACAGGGAGGGACTGAAGCTTTCTTT.